This TCR beta chain was found in a study of human versus mouse CDR3 diversity and MHC coevolution. Whole-study context: Samples had between roughly 0.6 x 10^7 and 1.7 x 10^7 valid reads. Broader study findings: By iCHAO1, human TCR beta clonotypes numbered roughly 1.6 million, the most. Clonal inequality was lowest in most of the three human donors. In humans, T-cell selection involved roughly six MHC II alleles.

This CDR3 is built from 16 residues. The germline gives CDR1 SGHRS, CDR2 YFSETQ. Trimming cost V 1 base and J 4 bases, with 17 bases left between them. Clones were sequenced by immunoSEQ multiplex PCR, and TCRdb holds only the in-frame ones, with some missing. The sample shows tens of thousands of clones, approximately 90% of them seen only once. As regards this clone: No antigen is known for it.

The chain links TRBV5-1 to TRBJ1-1, with a weak D call TRBD1 (6 bases). The sequence was collected from a person between 25 and 70 years old in good health. Sample: naive CD4+ T cells from blood. The subset is: CD45RO-negative CD62L-positive naive CD4 T cells. CDR3 DNA: TGCGCCAGCAGCTTGCTCCCCCGGACAGACTTCACTGAAGCTTTCTTT. Translation gives CASSLLPRTDFTEAFF. Full variable domain (rest looked up from reference TRBV5-1 and TRBJ1-1): KAGVTQTPRYLIKTRGQQVTLSCSPISGHRSVSWYQQTPGQGLQFLFEYFSETQRNKGNFPGRFSGRQFSNSRSEMNVSTLELGDSALYLCASSLLPRTDFTEAFFGQGTRLTVV.